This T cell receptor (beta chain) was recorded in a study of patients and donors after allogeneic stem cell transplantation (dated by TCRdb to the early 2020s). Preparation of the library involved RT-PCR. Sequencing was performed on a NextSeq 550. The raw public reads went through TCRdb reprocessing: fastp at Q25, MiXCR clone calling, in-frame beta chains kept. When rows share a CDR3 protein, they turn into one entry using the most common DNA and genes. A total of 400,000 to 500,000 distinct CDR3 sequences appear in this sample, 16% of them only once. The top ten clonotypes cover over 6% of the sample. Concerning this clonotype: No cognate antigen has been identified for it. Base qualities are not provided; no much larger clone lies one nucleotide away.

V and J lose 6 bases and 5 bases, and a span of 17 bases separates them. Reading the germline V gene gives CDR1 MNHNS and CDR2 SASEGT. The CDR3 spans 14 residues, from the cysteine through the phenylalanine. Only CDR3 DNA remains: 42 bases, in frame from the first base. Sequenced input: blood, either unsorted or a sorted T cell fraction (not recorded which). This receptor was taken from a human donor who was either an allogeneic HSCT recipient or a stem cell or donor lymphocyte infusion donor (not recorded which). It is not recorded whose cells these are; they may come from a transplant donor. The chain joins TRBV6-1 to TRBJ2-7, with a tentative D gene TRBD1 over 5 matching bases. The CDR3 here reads CASSPGGAWDEQYF. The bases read TGTGCCAGCAGCCCCGGTGGGGCCTGGGACGAGCAGTACTTC.